This T cell receptor (beta chain) was captured by sequencing in a study of blood T cell repertoires in COVID-19. Study information: Whether acute or convalescent, the COVID-19 samples came from the United States, Italy and Spain. PBMCs, B-cell-depleted T cells, or T cells were the source of the cDNA or gDNA that made up the material.

Seattle's cohort entered during active infection and was followed longitudinally. The table came from immunoSEQ multiplex PCR; TCRdb's copy has only in-frame clones and leaves some out. The table lists hundreds of thousands of clones, around 86% of them singletons, with 6% to 7% in the top ten. Between the trimmed V and J ends, which lost 4 bases and 8 bases, there was a span of 14 bases. This CDR3 has 13 amino acids. Germline CDR1 SGHTA, CDR2 FQGNSA. This TCR was recovered from a woman aged 45-65 years with COVID-19, enrolled during active disease. V usage is TRBV7-2 and J usage is TRBJ1-1; D is possibly TRBD1 (5 bases). Sequenced: peripheral blood. This chain's CDR3 is CASSSHQGSEAFF. CDR3 sequence (DNA): TGTGCCAGCAGCTCTCACCAGGGCTCGGAAGCTTTCTTT.